This TCR beta chain was captured in a study of cytomegalovirus exposure and HLA in healthy donors. In the study overall: Previous work identified 117 million unique TCR beta sequences from 200 million or so T cells. The study, taken as a whole, reports: Most of the TCR beta V segments (in an earlier analysis) were productive either about 90% or about 30% of the time. As a later analysis revealed, the rate of TCR association differed by HLA locus, with DRB1 most and HLA-C fewest.

PCR involved 60 Vbeta and 13 Jbeta primers. The data were produced by immunoSEQ multiplex PCR, yet TCRdb's version contains in-frame clones alone and is incomplete. The sample has over 200,000 clones; 70% to 85% are singletons. The ends lost 8 bases at V and 5 bases at J; junction bases unmatched: 3. This CDR3 has 13 amino acids. Germline assignment: CDR1 SNHLY and CDR2 FYNNEI. Details on this clone: Its matching antigen is unknown.

The chain links TRBV2 to TRBJ2-5, with TRBD1 matching 12 bases. The sample consisted of PBMCs. The sequence was collected from a woman aged 60 to 75 in good health and CMV-seropositive. In DNA, the CDR3 is TGTGCCAGCGGGGACAGGGGGCGGGAGACCCAGTACTTC. Amino acids: CASGDRGRETQYF.